These 30 T cell receptor beta chains were sequenced from one sample in a study of Ad26.COV2.S vaccination and SARS-CoV-2 variants. The method was immunoSEQ multiplex PCR; TCRdb's version includes in-frame clones alone and lacks a portion of them. The data hold about 350,000 clones, with about 89% observed a single time. Treatment indicated: about 20 received Ad26.COV2.S at low or high dose, single or two shots; 5 received placebo; per-sample allocation not given. The samples date from day 63 after the first vaccine or placebo injection. Sequenced here: peripheral blood, sampled in a trial of Ad26.COV2.S vaccine versus placebo. All receptors derive from a person between 18 and 65 years old who received the Ad26.COV2.S COVID-19 vaccine or a placebo.

This clone has just a few counts. The V and J genes are TRBV10-1 and TRBJ2-7; D is possibly TRBD2 (5 bases). V shed 0 bases and J shed 5 bases, with 14 bases lying between them. Germline V gene data show CDR1 as WNHNN and CDR2 as SYGVQD (reference sequence). The CDR3 spans 15 residues. The CDR3 DNA follows: TGCGCCAGCAGTGAGTCGATAGGGAGTAACCACGAGCAGTACTTC. Its protein product is CASSESIGSNHEQYF.

The sample holds a few counts of this clone. The J gene is TRBJ2-5, the V gene TRBV28, with D possibly being TRBD2 (5 bases). Germline values: CDR1 MDHEN, CDR2 SYDVKM. The CDR3 has 15 residues. V was cut by 4 bases and J by 4 bases, with 16 bases left in between. CDR3 coding DNA: TGTGCCAGCAGTTCCCGTGGGGAGAGTGGAGAGACCCAGTACTTC. Translation: CASSSRGESGETQYF.

The V call is TRBV24-1, the J call TRBJ2-7; D gene ambiguous. The CDR3 runs 13 residues. Germline V CDR1 and CDR2: KGHDR, SFDVKD. V was trimmed by 5 bases and J by 2 bases, leaving 9 bases between them. CDR3 DNA: TGTGCCACCAGTGCGGGTGGCCCCTACGAGCAGTACTTC. Translating gives CATSAGGPYEQYF.

This clone appeared once. The chain links TRBV5-1 to TRBJ2-5; 13 bases map to TRBD2. The CDR3 length is 16 residues. Germline loops: CDR1 SGHRS, CDR2 YFSETQ. Trimming took 6 bases from V and 2 from J; bases not matched to a gene: 7. CDR3 sequence: CASNDGTSGNQETQYF. The CDR3 nucleotides are TGCGCCAGCAACGACGGGACTAGCGGGAATCAAGAGACCCAGTACTTC.

The J gene is TRBJ2-1, the V gene TRBV10-3, with D uncertain. Per the germline V gene, CDR1 is ENHRY and CDR2 is SYGVKD. The CDR3 covers 14 residues. With 0 bases removed from V and 8 bases from J, the gap between germline ends came to 11 bases. The CDR3 nucleotides read TGTGCCATCAGTGAGTCGAACGGTAGCCATGAGCAGTTCTTC. The encoded protein is CAISESNGSHEQFF.

In DNA, the CDR3 is TGTGCCAGCAGCATCGACAGGAACACTGAAGCTTTCTTT. Its protein product is CASSIDRNTEAFF. J is TRBJ1-1 and V is TRBV7-2, with D possibly being TRBD1 (5 bases). CDR1 and CDR2 (germline): SGHTA, FQGNSA. This CDR3 is 13 amino acids long. Trimming took off 5 bases at V and 1 base at J, with 8 bases between the two ends.

V gene TRBV19 combines with J gene TRBJ2-1; D possibly corresponds to TRBD1 (6 bases). The CDR3 totals 15 residues. V was cut by 0 bases and J by 10 bases, with 16 bases left in between. Germline V lookup: CDR1 LNHDA, CDR2 SQIVND (reference sequence). The CDR3 sequence is CASSIDRGSISEQFF. CDR3 nucleotide sequence: TGTGCCAGTAGTATAGACAGGGGTTCTATTTCGGAGCAGTTCTTC. The full variable domain, with the rest looked up from reference TRBV19 and TRBJ2-1, is DGGITQSPKYLFRKEGQNVTLSCEQNLNHDAMYWYRQDPGQGLRLIYYSQIVNDFQKGDIAEGYSVSREKKESFPLTVTSAQKNPTAFYLCASSIDRGSISEQFFGPGTRLTVL.

The V call is TRBV11-1, the J call TRBJ2-7; no definite D call. V shed 1 base and J shed 1 base, with 11 bases lying between them. The CDR3 sequence is 15 residues long. Germline V lookup: CDR1 SGHAT, CDR2 FQDESV (reference sequence). This CDR3 reads CASSLEDQRSYEQYF. The DNA for the CDR3 is TGTGCCAGCAGCTTAGAGGACCAACGTTCCTACGAGCAGTACTTC. Based on the CDR3 plus reference TRBV11-1 and TRBJ2-7, the full variable domain is EAEVAQSPRYKITEKSQAVAFWCDPISGHATLYWYRQILGQGPELLVQFQDESVVDDSQLPKDRFSAERLKGVDSTLKIQPAELGDSAMYLCASSLEDQRSYEQYFGPGTRLTVT.

V is TRBV9 and J is TRBJ2-5; 8 bases are shared with TRBD2. Per the germline V gene, CDR1 is SGDLS and CDR2 is YYNGEE. Germline trimming cut 5 bases from V and 3 bases from J; bases unmatched to any gene: 6. This CDR3 has 14 residues. As DNA, the CDR3 is TGTGCCAGCAGTGCGGGGGGATACGAAGAGACCCAGTACTTC. It translates to CASSAGGYEETQYF.

The V call is TRBV30, the J call TRBJ2-6, with unresolved D. Germline CDR1 GTSNPN, CDR2 SVGIG (reference sequence). The CDR3 extends over 16 amino acids. V dropped 0 bases and J dropped 0 bases, with 9 bases sitting between them. The CDR3 region is CAWSVRLGSGANVLTF. CDR3 nucleotide sequence: TGTGCCTGGAGTGTACGGTTAGGCTCTGGGGCCAACGTCCTGACTTTC.

The chain is built from TRBV23-1 and TRBJ2-2, with D hard to call. TRBV23-1 is classed as an ORF, of uncertain function. V dropped 0 bases and J dropped 1 base, with 9 bases sitting between them. The CDR3 is 16 residues long. CDR3 sequence (DNA): TGCGCCAGCAGTCAATCATGGGCAGAGAACACCGGGGAGCTGTTTTTT. Encoded protein: CASSQSWAENTGELFF.

This chain uses TRBV27 with TRBJ1-2, with a tentative D call TRBD1 (6 bases). This CDR3 contains 20 residues. V lost 0 bases and J lost 6, with 29 bases in between. From germline, CDR1 is MNHEY and CDR2 SMNVEV (reference sequence). The CDR3 nucleotides are TGTGCCAGCAGTTTATCCGCGTTTTGGGCAGGGGAGGTGTCAGGTGATGGCTACACCTTC. It specifies CASSLSAFWAGEVSGDGYTF.

This clone was picked up one time. The chain is built from TRBV7-8 and TRBJ2-1; 7 bases match TRBD2. Germline loops: CDR1 SGHVS, CDR2 FQNEAQ. The V segment lost 5 bases and the J segment 1 base; nucleotides outside the gene matches: 14. This CDR3 region has 18 residues. The CDR3 reads CASSPVGASGASYNEQFF. The CDR3 DNA reads as TGTGCCAGCAGCCCCGTCGGGGCTAGCGGCGCGTCCTACAATGAGCAGTTCTTC.

With respect to this clone: The sample contains more than one DNA sequence encoding this CDR3. The V call is TRBV20-1, the J call TRBJ2-3; no firm D call. This CDR3 has 11 residues. Germline V gene lookup returns CDR1 DFQATT and CDR2 SNEGSKA (reference sequence). Trimming took off 6 bases at V and 0 bases at J, with 4 bases between the two ends. This chain's CDR3 is CSAESTDTQYF. The CDR3 nucleotides are TGCAGTGCCGAAAGCACAGATACGCAGTATTTT.

The V and J genes are TRBV7-8 and TRBJ2-7, with D maybe TRBD1 (5 bases). This CDR3 comprises 15 residues. V was clipped by 2 bases and J by 1 base, with 12 bases between them. The V gene's germline CDR1 is SGHVS and CDR2 FQNEAQ. The CDR3 sequence is CASSLRQGRSYEQYF. CDR3 bases: TGTGCCAGCAGCTTAAGGCAGGGCAGGTCCTACGAGCAGTACTTC.

This clone was picked up a small number of times. The chain links TRBV6-2 or TRBV6-3 to TRBJ1-1; D remains ambiguous. The CDR3 covers 15 residues. Trimming cost V 4 bases and J 1 base, with 13 bases left between them. Germline V gene lookup returns CDR1 MNHEY and CDR2 SVGEGT. DNA for the CDR3: TGTGCCAGCAGTTTACGGAGCGCCCGGAACACTGAAGCTTTCTTT. Residues: CASSLRSARNTEAFF.

This clone appeared once. This rearrangement joins TRBV5-4 to TRBJ2-2; 10 bases are shared with TRBD1. Germline loops: CDR1 SGHNT, CDR2 YYREEE (reference sequence). The CDR3 length is 16 residues. V gave up 0 bases and J gave up 4 bases; unmatched junction bases: 3. CDR3 protein: CASSLARDRGTGELFF. CDR3 nucleotides: TGTGCCAGCAGCTTGGCGCGGGACAGGGGCACCGGGGAGCTGTTTTTT.

Written as DNA, the CDR3 is TGTGCCAGCAGTTTCCAGGAGAGGGCCCAAGAGACCCAGTACTTC. Translated, it gives CASSFQERAQETQYF. The chain joins TRBV28 to TRBJ2-5; TRBD2 is a possible D gene (5 bases). Trimming removed 3 bases from V and 1 base from J, with 12 bases in between. The CDR3 is 15 amino acids. Germline V gene sequence: CDR1 MDHEN, CDR2 SYDVKM.

The table lists this clone with a count of one. The gene calls are TRBV18 and TRBJ1-1; D is perhaps TRBD1 (5 bases). This CDR3 has 15 residues. V was cut by 1 base and J by 1 base, with 10 bases left in between. Per the germline V gene, CDR1 is KGHSH and CDR2 is LQKENI. The CDR3 spells CASSPRLRENTEAFF. CDR3 sequence (DNA): TGTGCCAGCTCACCACGTCTCAGGGAGAACACTGAAGCTTTCTTT.

The rearrangement uses TRBV19 and TRBJ2-1; D is perhaps TRBD2 (5 bases). CDR3 length equals 12 residues. Trimming shortened V by 2 bases and J by 7 bases, and 6 bases separated the two germline ends. CDR1 is LNHDA, CDR2 SQIVND, per germline (reference sequence). This CDR3 reads CASSIRENEQFF. In DNA form, the CDR3 reads TGTGCCAGTAGTATAAGGGAGAATGAGCAGTTCTTC. Variable domain in full (rest from reference TRBV19 and TRBJ2-1): DGGITQSPKYLFRKEGQNVTLSCEQNLNHDAMYWYRQDPGQGLRLIYYSQIVNDFQKGDIAEGYSVSREKKESFPLTVTSAQKNPTAFYLCASSIRENEQFFGPGTRLTVL.

This chain uses TRBV5-6 with TRBJ2-7; no definite D call. Germline lookup yields CDR1 SGHDT and CDR2 YYEEEE. V was trimmed by 0 bases and J by 6 bases, leaving 13 bases between them. The CDR3 sequence is 14 residues long. The CDR3 region is CASSLGSPPGEQYF. The DNA of the CDR3 is TGTGCCAGCAGCTTGGGCTCCCCTCCCGGCGAGCAGTACTTC.

The CDR3 bases are TGTGCCAGCAGCTTGGATCCCGGGGTCGAGCAGTACTTC. Its protein product is CASSLDPGVEQYF. This chain connects TRBV5-5 to TRBJ2-7; D may be TRBD2 (5 bases). From germline, CDR1 is SGHKS and CDR2 YYEKEE (reference sequence). Trimming pared 0 bases from V and 6 bases from J, leaving 10 bases between. The CDR3 has 13 residues.

This chain joins TRBV7-2 and TRBJ1-1; the D gene is possibly TRBD1 (5 bases). CDR1 is SGHTA and CDR2 is FQGNSA in the germline V gene. V was clipped by 1 base and J by 3 bases, with 12 bases between them. This CDR3 is 15 amino acids long. CDR3 bases: TGTGCCAGCAGCTTAGACGGGGGGTCTTACACTGAAGCTTTCTTT. This sequence encodes CASSLDGGSYTEAFF.

This clone was counted once. The chain employs TRBV19 and TRBJ2-7, with D uncertain. V lost 0 bases and J lost 6, with 9 bases in between. Per germline, CDR1 LNHDA and CDR2 SQIVND (reference sequence). CDR3 length equals 13 residues. For the CDR3, the DNA is TGTGCCAGTAGTATAGAACAGTGGTCCGAGCAGTACTTC. Translation gives CASSIEQWSEQYF.

The chain uses TRBV6-2 or TRBV6-3 and TRBJ2-3, with 7 nucleotides matching TRBD2. V lost 4 bases, J lost 2 bases, and 3 bases stayed unmatched. CDR1 is MNHEY and CDR2 is SVGEGT in the germline V gene. The CDR3 contains 14 residues. Here the CDR3 reads CASSFGTTTDTQYF. The CDR3, as DNA: TGTGCCAGCAGTTTCGGGACTACCACAGATACGCAGTATTTT.

This chain connects TRBV6-2 or TRBV6-3 to TRBJ2-3, with D maybe TRBD1 (8 bases). The CDR3 runs 21 residues. CDR1 is MNHEY, CDR2 SVGEGT, per germline. The V end lost 2 bases, the J end lost 2 bases, and 29 bases lay between the germline ends. The CDR3 nucleotides are TGTGCCAGCAGTTACCCCGTTTTACAAGGACAGGGAGGGGGGCACACAGATACGCAGTATTTT. It yields the protein CASSYPVLQGQGGGHTDTQYF.

The V call is TRBV19, the J call TRBJ2-1; 9 nucleotides match TRBD2. The J segment lost 7 bases and the V segment lost 2 bases, leaving 9 bases of the junction unmatched. Germline V gene lookup returns CDR1 LNHDA and CDR2 SQIVND (reference sequence). CDR3 length: 16 amino acids. CDR3 nucleotide sequence: TGTGCCAGTAGTATACAAGTTAGCGGGGGCCTTAATGAGCAGTTCTTC. This encodes CASSIQVSGGLNEQFF.

The genes are TRBV7-9 and TRBJ2-3; D possibly corresponds to TRBD2 (7 bases). V shed 1 base and J shed 0 bases, with 17 bases lying between them. From germline, CDR1 is SEHNR and CDR2 FQNEAQ (reference sequence). The CDR3 contains 18 residues. The CDR3 loop is CASSLGGGERSSTDTQYF. The CDR3 region has the DNA TGTGCCAGCAGCTTAGGAGGGGGGGAGCGGTCTAGCACAGATACGCAGTATTTT.

This chain uses TRBV4-2 with TRBJ2-7, with 9 bases lining up with TRBD2. Germline trimming cut 4 bases from V and 4 bases from J; bases unmatched to any gene: 2. Per germline, CDR1 LGHNA and CDR2 YNFKEQ. The CDR3 is 13 amino acids. As DNA, the CDR3 is TGTGCCAGCAGCCGTAGCGGGGGTTACGAGCAGTACTTC. Translating it yields CASSRSGGYEQYF.

This chain connects TRBV19 to TRBJ2-1; possibly TRBD1 for D (6 bases). The V gene's germline CDR1 is LNHDA and CDR2 SQIVND (reference sequence). The CDR3 has 15 residues. V was cut by 4 bases and J by 0 bases, with 10 bases left in between. Written as DNA, the CDR3 is TGTGCCAGTAGTAACCAGGGGAGCTCCTACAATGAGCAGTTCTTC. This gives the protein CASSNQGSSYNEQFF.